This TCR beta chain derives from a study of vaccination and CD4 T cells after COVID-19. On this clonotype itself: Antigen: not known.

The germline V gene encodes CDR1 SNHLY and CDR2 FYNNEI. V gave up 6 bases and J gave up 0 bases; unmatched junction bases: 2. This CDR3 has 14 amino acids. Documented treatment: approximately nine-day PBMC culture with coronavirus spike peptide pools or control peptides (ViraFEST assay). The Oncomine TCR Beta short-read assay was applied to DNA of cultured CD4+ T cells. TCRdb re-analysed the PCR reads in MiXCR, keeping a single row per CDR3 protein. The repertoire consists of about 15,000 distinct CDR3 sequences, with 53% occurring once and the leading ten covering about a tenth. Sequenced: CD4+ T cells from blood, cultured in vitro. This TCR was sampled from a human donor who had recovered from COVID-19. The rearrangement joins TRBV2 to TRBJ2-7; 10 positions match TRBD2. CDR3 DNA sequence: TGTGCCAGCAGAGGGACTAGCGACTCCTACGAGCAGTACTTC. Its translation is CASRGTSDSYEQYF.